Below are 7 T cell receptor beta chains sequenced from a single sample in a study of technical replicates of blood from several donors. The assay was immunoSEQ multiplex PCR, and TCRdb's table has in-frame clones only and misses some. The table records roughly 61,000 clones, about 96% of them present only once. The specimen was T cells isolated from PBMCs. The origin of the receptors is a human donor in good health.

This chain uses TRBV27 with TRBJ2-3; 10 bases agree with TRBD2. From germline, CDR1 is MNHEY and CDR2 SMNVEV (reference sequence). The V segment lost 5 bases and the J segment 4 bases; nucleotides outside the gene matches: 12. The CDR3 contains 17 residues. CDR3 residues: CASSHLAGVDFSDTQYF. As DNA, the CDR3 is TGTGCCAGCAGTCACCTAGCGGGGGTCGATTTTTCAGATACGCAGTATTTT.

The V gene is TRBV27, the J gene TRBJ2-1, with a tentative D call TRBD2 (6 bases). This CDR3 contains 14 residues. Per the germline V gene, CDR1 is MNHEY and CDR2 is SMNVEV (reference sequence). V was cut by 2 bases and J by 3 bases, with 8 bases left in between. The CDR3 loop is CASSLGGNYNEQFF. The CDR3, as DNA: TGTGCCAGCAGTTTAGGAGGGAACTACAATGAGCAGTTCTTC.

Written as DNA, the CDR3 is TGTGCCAGCAGCCTTCCCGCTAACTATGGCTACACCTTC. Translating it yields CASSLPANYGYTF. This chain links TRBV13 with TRBJ1-2, with D unresolved. V lost 5 bases and J 0 bases, leaving 7 bases between the germline ends. This CDR3 is 13 amino acids long. Germline V lookup: CDR1 PRHDT, CDR2 FYEKMQ (reference sequence).

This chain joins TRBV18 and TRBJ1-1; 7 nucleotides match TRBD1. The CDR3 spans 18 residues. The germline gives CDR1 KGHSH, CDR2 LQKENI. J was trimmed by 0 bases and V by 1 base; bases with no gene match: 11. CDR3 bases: TGTGCCAGCTCACCACTGCAGGGGGTGCCTGGTGTGAACACTGAAGCTTTCTTT. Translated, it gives CASSPLQGVPGVNTEAFF.

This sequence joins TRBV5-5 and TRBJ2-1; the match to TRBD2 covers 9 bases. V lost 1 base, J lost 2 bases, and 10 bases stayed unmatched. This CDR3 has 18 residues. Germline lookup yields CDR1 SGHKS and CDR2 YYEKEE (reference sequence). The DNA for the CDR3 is TGTGCCAGCAGCTTGCGCGGTAGCGGGGGAGTCACCTACAATGAGCAGTTCTTC. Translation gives CASSLRGSGGVTYNEQFF.

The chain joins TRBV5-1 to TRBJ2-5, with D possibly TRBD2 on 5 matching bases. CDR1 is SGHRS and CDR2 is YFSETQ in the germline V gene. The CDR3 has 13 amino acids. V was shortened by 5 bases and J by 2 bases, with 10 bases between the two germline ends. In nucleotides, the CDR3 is TGCGCCAGCAGTCCAGGAGGACAAGAGACCCAGTACTTC. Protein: CASSPGGQETQYF.

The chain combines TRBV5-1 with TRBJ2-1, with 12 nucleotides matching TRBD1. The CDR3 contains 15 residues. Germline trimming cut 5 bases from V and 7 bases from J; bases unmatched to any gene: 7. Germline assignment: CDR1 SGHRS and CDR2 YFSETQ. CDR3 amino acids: CASRPGQGARNEQFF. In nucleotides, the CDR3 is TGCGCCAGCAGACCGGGACAGGGGGCGAGGAATGAGCAGTTCTTC. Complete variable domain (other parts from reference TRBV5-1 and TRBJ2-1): KAGVTQTPRYLIKTRGQQVTLSCSPISGHRSVSWYQQTPGQGLQFLFEYFSETQRNKGNFPGRFSGRQFSNSRSEMNVSTLELGDSALYLCASRPGQGARNEQFFGPGTRLTVL.